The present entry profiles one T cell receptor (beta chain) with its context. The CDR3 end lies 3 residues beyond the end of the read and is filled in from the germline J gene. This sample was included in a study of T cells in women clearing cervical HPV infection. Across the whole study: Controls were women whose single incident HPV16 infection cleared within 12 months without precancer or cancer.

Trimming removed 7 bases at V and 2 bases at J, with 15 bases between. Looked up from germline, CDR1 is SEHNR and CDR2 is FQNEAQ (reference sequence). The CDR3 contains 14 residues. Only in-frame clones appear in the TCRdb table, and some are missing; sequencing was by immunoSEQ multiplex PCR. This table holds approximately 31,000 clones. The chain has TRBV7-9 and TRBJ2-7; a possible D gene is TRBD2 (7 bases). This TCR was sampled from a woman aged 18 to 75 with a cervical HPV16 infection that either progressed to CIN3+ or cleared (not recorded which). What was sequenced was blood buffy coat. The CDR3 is CASMFAGATYEQYF. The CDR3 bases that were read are TGTGCCAGCATGTTCGCGGGGGCGACCTACGAG.